This T cell receptor beta chain was identified in a study of CD8 T cells in ankylosing spondylitis. Study-level points and caveats: Disease-associated clonotypes exhibited CD8+ identity and were relatively infrequent in peripheral blood. Made up of eight highly homologous variants, a TCR beta motif appeared characteristic of ankylosing spondylitis blood. Before this, some motif variants had been reported in reactive arthritis synovial fluid and blood.

As concerns this clonotype: What it binds is not known.

Making the TCR beta libraries involved quantitative 5'-RACE with molecular barcodes. TCRdb fed the 5' RACE reads into MiXCR, producing one record per CDR3 protein. The sample carries 800,000 to 900,000 distinct CDR3 sequences, about 12% recorded once. Material for sequencing was blood, either unsorted or a sorted T cell fraction (not recorded which). The receptor comes from a male donor with ankylosing spondylitis.

The CDR3: CSATTTGRAQYF. For the CDR3, the DNA is TGCAGTGCCACTACTACGGGGCGGGCGCAGTATTTT. The chain combines TRBV20-1 with TRBJ2-3, with D perhaps assigned TRBD1 or TRBD2 (5 bases each). V lost 6 bases, J lost 10 bases, and 17 bases lay in between. The germline gives CDR1 DFQATT, CDR2 SNEGSKA (reference sequence). The CDR3 has 12 residues.